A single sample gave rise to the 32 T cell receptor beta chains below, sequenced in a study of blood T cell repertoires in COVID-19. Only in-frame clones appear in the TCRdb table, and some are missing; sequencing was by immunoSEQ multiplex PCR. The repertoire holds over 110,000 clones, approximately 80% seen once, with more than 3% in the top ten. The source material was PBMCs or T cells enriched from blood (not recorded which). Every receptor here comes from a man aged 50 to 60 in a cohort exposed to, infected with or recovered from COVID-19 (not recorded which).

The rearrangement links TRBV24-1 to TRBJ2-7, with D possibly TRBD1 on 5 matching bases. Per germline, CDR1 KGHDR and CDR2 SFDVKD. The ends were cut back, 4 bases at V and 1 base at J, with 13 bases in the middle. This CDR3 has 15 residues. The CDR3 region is CATSDPRQNSYEQYF. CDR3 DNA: TGTGCCACCAGTGACCCTAGACAGAATTCCTACGAGCAGTACTTC.

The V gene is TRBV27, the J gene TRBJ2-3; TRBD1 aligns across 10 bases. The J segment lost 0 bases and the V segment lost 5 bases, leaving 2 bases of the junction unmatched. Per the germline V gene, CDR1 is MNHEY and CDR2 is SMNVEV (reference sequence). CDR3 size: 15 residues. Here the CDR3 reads CASSGGQGSTDTQYF. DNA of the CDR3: TGTGCCAGCAGTGGGGGACAGGGGAGCACAGATACGCAGTATTTT.

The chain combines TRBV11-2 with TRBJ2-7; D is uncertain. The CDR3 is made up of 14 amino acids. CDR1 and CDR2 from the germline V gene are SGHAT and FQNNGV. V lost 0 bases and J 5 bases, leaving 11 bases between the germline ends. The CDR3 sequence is CASSLDGPRHEQYF. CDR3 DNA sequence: TGTGCCAGCAGCTTAGATGGCCCCCGCCACGAGCAGTACTTC.

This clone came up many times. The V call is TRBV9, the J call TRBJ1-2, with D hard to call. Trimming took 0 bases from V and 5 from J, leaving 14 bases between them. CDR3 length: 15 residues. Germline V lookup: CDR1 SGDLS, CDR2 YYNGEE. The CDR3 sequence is CASSVEWEGKYGYTF. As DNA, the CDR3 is TGTGCCAGCAGCGTAGAGTGGGAGGGAAAATATGGCTACACCTTC.

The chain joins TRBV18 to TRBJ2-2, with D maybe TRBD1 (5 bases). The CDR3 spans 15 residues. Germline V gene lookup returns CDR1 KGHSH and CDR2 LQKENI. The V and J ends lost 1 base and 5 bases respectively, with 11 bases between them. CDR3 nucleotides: TGTGCCAGCTCACCACTTCCAGGGTCTACCGGGGAGCTGTTTTTT. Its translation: CASSPLPGSTGELFF.

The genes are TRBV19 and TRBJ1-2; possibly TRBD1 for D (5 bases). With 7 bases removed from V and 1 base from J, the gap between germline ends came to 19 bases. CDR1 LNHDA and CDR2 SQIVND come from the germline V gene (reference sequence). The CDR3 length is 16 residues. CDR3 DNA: TGTGCCAGTAAGGGGCGACCCCCTACTCTTAACTATGGCTACACCTTC. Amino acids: CASKGRPPTLNYGYTF.

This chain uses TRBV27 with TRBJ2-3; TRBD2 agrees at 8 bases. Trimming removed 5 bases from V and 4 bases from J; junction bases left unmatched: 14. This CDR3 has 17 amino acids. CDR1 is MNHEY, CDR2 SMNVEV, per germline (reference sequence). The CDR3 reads CASSARPAGVSPDTQYF. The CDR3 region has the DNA TGTGCCAGCAGTGCCCGCCCAGCGGGAGTTTCCCCAGATACGCAGTATTTT.

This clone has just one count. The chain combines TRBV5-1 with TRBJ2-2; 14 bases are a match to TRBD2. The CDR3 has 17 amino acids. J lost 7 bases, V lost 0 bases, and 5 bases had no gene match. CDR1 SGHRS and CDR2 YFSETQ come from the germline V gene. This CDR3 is CASSLAGTSGSVGELFF. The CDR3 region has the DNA TGCGCCAGCAGCTTGGCCGGGACTAGCGGGAGTGTCGGGGAGCTGTTTTTT.

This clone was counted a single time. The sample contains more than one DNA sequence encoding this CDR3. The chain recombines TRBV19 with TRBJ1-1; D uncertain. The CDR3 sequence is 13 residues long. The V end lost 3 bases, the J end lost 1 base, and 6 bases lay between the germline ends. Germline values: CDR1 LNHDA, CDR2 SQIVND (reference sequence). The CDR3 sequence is CASSISGNTEAFF. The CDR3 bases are TGTGCCAGTAGTATTTCGGGGAACACTGAAGCTTTCTTT.

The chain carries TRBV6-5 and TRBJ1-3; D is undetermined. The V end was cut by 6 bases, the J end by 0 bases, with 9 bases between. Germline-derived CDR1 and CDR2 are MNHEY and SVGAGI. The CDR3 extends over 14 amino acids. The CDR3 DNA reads TGTGCCAGCAGCCGACAACCCTCTGGAAACACCATATATTTT. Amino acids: CASSRQPSGNTIYF.

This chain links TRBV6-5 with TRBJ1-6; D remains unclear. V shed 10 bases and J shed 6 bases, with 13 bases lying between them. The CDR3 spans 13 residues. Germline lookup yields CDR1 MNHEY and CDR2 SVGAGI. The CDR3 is CAISEQSNSPLHF. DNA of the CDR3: TGTGCCATCTCCGAACAGAGTAATTCACCCCTCCACTTT.

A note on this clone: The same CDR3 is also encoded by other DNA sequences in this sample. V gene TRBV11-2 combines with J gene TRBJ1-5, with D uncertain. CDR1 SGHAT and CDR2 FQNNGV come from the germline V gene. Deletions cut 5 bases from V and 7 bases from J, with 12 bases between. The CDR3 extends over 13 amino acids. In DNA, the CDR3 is TGTGCCAGCAGCCTTGAAAGAGGACAGCCCCAGCATTTT. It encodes CASSLERGQPQHF.

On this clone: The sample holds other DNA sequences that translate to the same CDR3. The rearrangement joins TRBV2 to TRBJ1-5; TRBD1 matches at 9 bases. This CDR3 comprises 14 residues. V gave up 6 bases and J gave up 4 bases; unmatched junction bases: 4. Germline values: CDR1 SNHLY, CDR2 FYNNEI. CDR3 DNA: TGTGCCAGCAGCGGGACAGGGTCGAATCAGCCCCAGCATTTT. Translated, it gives CASSGTGSNQPQHF.

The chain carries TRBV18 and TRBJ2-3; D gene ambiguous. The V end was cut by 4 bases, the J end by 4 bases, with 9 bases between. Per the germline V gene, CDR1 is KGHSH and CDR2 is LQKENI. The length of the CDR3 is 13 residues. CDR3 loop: CASSRTTPDTQYF. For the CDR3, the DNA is TGTGCCAGCTCACGCACAACCCCAGATACGCAGTATTTT.

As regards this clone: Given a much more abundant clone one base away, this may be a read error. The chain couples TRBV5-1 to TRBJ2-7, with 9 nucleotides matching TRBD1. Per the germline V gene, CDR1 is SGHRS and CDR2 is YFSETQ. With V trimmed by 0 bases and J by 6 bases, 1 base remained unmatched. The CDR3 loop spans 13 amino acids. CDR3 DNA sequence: TGCGCCAGCAGCTTGGGACAGGGGGGCGAGCAGTACTTC. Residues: CASSLGQGGEQYF.

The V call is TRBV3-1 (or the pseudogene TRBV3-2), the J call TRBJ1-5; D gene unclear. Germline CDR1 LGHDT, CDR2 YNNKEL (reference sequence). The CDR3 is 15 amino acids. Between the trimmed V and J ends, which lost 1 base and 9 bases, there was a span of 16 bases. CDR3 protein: CASSQGHLISSPQHF. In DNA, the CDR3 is TGTGCCAGCAGCCAAGGACACCTGATTTCATCGCCCCAGCATTTT.

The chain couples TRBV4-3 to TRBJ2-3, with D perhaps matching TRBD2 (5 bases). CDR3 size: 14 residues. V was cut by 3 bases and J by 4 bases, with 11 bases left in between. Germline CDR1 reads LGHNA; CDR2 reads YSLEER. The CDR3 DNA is TGCGCCAGCAGCCAGGGTACTAGAGCAGATACGCAGTATTTT. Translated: CASSQGTRADTQYF.

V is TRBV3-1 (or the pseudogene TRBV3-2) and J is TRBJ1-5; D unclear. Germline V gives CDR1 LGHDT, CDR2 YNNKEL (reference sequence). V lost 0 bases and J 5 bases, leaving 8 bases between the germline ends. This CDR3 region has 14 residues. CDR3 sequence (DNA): TGTGCCAGCAGCCAAGATACTCGAGATCAGCCCCAGCATTTT. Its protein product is CASSQDTRDQPQHF.

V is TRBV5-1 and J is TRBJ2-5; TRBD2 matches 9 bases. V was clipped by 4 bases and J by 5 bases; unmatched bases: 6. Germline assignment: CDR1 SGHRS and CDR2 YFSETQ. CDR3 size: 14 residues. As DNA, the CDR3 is TGCGCCAGCAGCCCGTTAGCGGGAGAGGAGACCCAGTACTTC. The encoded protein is CASSPLAGEETQYF.

The CDR3 spells CASSLVDRAAQHF. DNA for the CDR3: TGTGCCAGCAGCTTAGTGGACAGGGCGGCCCAGCATTTT. V gene TRBV7-2 combines with J gene TRBJ1-5; 8 bases line up with TRBD1. The CDR3 runs to 13 residues. V lost 1 base, J lost 11 bases, and 4 bases stayed unmatched. CDR1 is SGHTA, CDR2 FQGNSA, per germline.

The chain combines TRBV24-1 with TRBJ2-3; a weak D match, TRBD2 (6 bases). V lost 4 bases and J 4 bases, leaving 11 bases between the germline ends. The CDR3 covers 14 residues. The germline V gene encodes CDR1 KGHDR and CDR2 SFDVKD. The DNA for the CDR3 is TGTGCCACCAGTGAGGGGGGACGTGCAGATACGCAGTATTTT. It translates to CATSEGGRADTQYF.

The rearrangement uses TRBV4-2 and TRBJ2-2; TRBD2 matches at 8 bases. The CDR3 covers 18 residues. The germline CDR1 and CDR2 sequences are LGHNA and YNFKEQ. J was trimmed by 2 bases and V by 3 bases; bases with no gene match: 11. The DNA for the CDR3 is TGTGCCAGCAGCCAGGGGGCAGCGGGAGAGGGTAACACCGGGGAGCTGTTTTTT. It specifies CASSQGAAGEGNTGELFF.

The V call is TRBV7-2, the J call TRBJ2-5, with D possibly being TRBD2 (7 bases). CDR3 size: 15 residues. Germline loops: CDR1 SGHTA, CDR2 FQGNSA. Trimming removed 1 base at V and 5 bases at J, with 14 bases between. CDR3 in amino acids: CASSLGWGGMETQYF. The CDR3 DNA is TGTGCCAGCAGCTTAGGGTGGGGGGGCATGGAGACCCAGTACTTC.

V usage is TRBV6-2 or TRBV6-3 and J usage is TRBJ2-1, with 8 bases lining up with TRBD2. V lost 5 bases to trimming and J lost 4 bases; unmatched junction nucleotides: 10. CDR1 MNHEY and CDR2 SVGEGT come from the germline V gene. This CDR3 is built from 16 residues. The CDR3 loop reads CASSLISGGLYNEQFF. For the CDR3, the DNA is TGTGCCAGCAGTCTAATATCGGGGGGGCTTTACAATGAGCAGTTCTTC.

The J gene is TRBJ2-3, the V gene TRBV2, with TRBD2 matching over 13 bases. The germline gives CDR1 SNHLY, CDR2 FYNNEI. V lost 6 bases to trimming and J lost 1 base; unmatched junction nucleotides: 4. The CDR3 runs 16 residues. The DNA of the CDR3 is TGTGCCAGCAGCCCCGGGACTAGCGGGGGCACAGATACGCAGTATTTT. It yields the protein CASSPGTSGGTDTQYF.

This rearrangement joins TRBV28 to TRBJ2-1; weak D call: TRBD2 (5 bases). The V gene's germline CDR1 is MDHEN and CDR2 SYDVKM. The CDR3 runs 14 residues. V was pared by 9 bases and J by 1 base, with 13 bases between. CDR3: CASGGSASYNEQFF. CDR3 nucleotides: TGTGCCAGTGGTGGTAGCGCGTCCTACAATGAGCAGTTCTTC.

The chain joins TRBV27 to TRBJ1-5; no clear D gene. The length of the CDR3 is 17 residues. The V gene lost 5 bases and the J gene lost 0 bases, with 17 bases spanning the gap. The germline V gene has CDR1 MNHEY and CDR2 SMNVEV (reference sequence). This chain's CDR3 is CASSVRPFGNSNQPQHF. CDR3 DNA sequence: TGTGCCAGCAGTGTTAGACCGTTCGGGAATAGCAATCAGCCCCAGCATTTT.

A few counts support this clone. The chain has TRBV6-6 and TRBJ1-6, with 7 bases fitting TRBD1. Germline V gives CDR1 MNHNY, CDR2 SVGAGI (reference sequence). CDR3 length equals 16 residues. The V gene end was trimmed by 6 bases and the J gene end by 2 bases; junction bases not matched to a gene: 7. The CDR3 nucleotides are TGTGCCAGCAGAACATCCGGGACAGCCTATAATTCACCCCTCCACTTT. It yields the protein CASRTSGTAYNSPLHF.

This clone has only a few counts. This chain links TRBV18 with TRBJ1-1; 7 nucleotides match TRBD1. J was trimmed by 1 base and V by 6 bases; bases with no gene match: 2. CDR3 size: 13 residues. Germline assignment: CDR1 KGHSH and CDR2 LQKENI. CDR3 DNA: TGTGCCAGCTCGGGACAGACGAACACTGAAGCTTTCTTT. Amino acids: CASSGQTNTEAFF.

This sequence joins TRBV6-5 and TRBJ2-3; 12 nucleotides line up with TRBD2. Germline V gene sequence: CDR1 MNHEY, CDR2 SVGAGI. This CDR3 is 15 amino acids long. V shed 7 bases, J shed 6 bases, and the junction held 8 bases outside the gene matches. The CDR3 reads CASILTSGRGDTQYF. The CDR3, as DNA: TGTGCCAGCATTTTGACTAGCGGGAGAGGGGATACGCAGTATTTT.

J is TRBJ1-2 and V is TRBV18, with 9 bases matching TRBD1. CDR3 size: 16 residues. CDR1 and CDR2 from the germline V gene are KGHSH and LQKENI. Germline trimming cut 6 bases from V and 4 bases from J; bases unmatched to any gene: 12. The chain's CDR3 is CASSRSQGARGYGYTF. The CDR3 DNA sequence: TGTGCCAGCTCCCGGTCACAGGGGGCGCGGGGCTATGGCTACACCTTC.

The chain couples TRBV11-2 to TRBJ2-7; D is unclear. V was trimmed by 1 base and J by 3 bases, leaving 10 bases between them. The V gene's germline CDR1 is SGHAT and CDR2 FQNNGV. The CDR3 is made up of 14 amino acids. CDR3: CASSLVGSDYEQYF. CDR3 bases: TGTGCCAGCAGCTTAGTGGGCTCCGACTACGAGCAGTACTTC.